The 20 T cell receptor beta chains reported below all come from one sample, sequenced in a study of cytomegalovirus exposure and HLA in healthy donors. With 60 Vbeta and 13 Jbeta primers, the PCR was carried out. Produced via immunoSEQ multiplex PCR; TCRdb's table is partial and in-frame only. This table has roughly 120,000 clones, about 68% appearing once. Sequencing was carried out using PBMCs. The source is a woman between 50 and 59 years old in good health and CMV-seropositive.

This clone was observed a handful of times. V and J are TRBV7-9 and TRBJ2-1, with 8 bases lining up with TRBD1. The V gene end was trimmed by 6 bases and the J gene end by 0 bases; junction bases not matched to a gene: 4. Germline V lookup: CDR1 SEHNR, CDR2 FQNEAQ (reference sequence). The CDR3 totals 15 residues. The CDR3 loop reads CASSKTGGSYNEQFF. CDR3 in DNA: TGTGCCAGCAGTAAAACAGGGGGCTCCTACAATGAGCAGTTCTTC.

CDR3 coding DNA: TGTGCCAGCAGCTTAGCGAGGTCAGATACGCAGTATTTT. It translates to CASSLARSDTQYF. The V call is TRBV7-6, the J call TRBJ2-3; D remains ambiguous. Looked up from germline, CDR1 is SGHVS and CDR2 is FNYEAQ. The CDR3 loop spans 13 amino acids. The V end was cut by 0 bases, the J end by 4 bases, with 5 bases between.

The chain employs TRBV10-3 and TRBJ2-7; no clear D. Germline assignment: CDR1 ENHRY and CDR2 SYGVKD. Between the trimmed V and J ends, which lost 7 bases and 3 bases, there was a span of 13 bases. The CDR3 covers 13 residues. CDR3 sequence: CAITSATGYEQYF. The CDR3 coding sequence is TGTGCCATCACCTCTGCAACCGGCTACGAGCAGTACTTC.

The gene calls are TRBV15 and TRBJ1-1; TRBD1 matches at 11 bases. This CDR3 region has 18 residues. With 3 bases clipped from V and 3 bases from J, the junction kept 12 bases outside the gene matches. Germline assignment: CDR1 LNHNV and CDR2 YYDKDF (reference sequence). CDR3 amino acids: CATSRWGPGQGVDTEAFF. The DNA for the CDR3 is TGTGCCACCAGCAGGTGGGGCCCGGGACAGGGGGTAGACACTGAAGCTTTCTTT.

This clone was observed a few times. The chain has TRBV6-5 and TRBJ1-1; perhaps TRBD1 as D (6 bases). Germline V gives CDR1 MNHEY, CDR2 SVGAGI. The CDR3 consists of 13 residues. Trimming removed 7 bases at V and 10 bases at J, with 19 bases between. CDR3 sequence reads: CASTDRSYMGAFF. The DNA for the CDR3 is TGTGCCAGCACCGACAGGTCCTACATGGGAGCTTTCTTT.

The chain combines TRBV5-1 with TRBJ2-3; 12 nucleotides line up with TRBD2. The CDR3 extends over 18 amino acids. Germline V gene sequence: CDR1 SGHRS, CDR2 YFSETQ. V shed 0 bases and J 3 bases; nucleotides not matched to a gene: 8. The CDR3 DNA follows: TGCGCCAGCAGCTTGGCACTAGCGGGGGGCGGGTTGACAGATACGCAGTATTTT. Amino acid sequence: CASSLALAGGGLTDTQYF.

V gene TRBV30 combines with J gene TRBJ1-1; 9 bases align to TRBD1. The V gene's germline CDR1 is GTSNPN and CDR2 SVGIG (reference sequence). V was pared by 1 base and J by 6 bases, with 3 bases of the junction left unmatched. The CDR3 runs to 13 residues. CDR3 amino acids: CAWSGTGEAEAFF. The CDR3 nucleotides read TGTGCCTGGAGTGGGACAGGGGAGGCTGAAGCTTTCTTT.

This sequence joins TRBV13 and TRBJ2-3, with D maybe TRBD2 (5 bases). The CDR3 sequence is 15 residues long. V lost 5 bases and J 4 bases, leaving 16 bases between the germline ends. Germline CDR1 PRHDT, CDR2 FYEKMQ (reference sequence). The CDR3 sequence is CASSLVGRVSDTQYF. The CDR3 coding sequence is TGTGCCAGCAGCCTGGTAGGGCGGGTATCAGATACGCAGTATTTT.

Here the CDR3 reads CASSFFGTGFGGEKLFF. CDR3 coding DNA: TGCGCCAGCAGCTTTTTCGGGACAGGGTTTGGTGGTGAAAAACTGTTTTTT. The chain links TRBV5-1 to TRBJ1-4, with TRBD1 identical over 9 bases. Germline V gene data show CDR1 as SGHRS and CDR2 as YFSETQ. The V gene end was trimmed by 2 bases and the J gene end by 7 bases; junction bases not matched to a gene: 12. CDR3 length equals 17 residues.

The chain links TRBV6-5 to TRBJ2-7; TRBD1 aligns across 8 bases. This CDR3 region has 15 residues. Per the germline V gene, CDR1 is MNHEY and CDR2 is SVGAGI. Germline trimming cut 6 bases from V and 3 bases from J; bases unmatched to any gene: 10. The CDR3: CASSRQGLGFYEQYF. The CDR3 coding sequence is TGTGCCAGCAGCCGACAGGGGCTTGGTTTCTACGAGCAGTACTTC.

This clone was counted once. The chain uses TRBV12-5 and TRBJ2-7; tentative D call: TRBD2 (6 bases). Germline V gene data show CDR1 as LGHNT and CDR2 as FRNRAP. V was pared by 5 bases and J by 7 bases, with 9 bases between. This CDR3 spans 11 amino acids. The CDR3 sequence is CASGRGWEQYF. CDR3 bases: TGTGCTAGTGGTCGGGGGTGGGAGCAGTACTTC.

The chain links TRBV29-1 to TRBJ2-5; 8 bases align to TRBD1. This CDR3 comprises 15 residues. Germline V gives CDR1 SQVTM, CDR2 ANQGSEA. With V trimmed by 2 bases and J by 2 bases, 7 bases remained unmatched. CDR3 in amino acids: CSVELTGDLQETQYF. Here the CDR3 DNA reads TGCAGCGTTGAACTGACAGGGGACTTGCAAGAGACCCAGTACTTC.

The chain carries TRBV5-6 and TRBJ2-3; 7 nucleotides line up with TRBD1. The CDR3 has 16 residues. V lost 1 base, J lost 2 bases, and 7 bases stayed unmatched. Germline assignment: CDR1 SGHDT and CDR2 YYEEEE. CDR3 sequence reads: CASSLRTDRTTDTQYF. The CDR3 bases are TGTGCCAGCAGCTTGAGAACGGACAGGACCACAGATACGCAGTATTTT.

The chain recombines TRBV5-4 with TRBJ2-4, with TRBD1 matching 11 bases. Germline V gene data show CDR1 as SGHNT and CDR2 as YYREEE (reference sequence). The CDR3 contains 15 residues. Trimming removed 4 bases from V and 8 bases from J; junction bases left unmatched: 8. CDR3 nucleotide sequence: TGTGCCAGCAGCCGCCGGGACAGGGGGGACGACATTCAGTACTTC. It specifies CASSRRDRGDDIQYF.

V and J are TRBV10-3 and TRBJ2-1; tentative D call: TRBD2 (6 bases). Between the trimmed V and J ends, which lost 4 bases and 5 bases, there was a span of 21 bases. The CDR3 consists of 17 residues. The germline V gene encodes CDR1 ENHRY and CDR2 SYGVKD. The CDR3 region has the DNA TGTGCCATCAGTGGGGGATGGGCGGGGTTCTCGAACAATGAGCAGTTCTTC. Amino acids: CAISGGWAGFSNNEQFF.

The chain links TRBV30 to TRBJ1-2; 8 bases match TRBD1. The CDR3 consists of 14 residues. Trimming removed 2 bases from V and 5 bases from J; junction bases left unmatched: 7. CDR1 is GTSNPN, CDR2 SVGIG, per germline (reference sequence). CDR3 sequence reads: CAWSPGGPGYGYTF. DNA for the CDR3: TGTGCCTGGAGTCCAGGGGGCCCCGGATATGGCTACACCTTC. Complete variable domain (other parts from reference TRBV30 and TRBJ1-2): SQTIHQWPATLVQPVGSPLSLECTVEGTSNPNLYWYRQAAGRGLQLLFYSVGIGQISSEVPQNLSASRPQDRQFILSSKKLLLSDSGFYLCAWSPGGPGYGYTFGSGTRLTVV.

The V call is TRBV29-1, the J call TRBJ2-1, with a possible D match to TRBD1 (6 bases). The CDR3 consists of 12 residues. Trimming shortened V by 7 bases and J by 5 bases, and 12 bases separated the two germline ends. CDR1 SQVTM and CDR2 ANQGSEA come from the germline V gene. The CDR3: CSAMGQHNEQFF. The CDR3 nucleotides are TGCAGCGCCATGGGACAACACAATGAGCAGTTCTTC.

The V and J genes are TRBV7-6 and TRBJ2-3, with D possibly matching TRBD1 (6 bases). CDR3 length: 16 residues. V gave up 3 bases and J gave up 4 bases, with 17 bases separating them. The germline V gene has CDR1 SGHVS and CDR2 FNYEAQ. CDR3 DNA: TGTGCCAGCAGCTTGGAGACAGGCGTGTTTCCAGATACGCAGTATTTT. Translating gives CASSLETGVFPDTQYF.

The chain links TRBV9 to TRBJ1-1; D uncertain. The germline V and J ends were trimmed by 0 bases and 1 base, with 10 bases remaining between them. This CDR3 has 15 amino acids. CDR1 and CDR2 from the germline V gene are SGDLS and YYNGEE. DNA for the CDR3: TGTGCCAGCAGCGTAGGTCCAACGAGGAACACTGAAGCTTTCTTT. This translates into CASSVGPTRNTEAFF. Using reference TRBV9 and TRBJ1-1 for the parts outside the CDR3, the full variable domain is DSGVTQTPKHLITATGQRVTLRCSPRSGDLSVYWYQQSLDQGLQFLIQYYNGEERAKGNILERFSAQQFPDLHSELNLSSLELGDSALYFCASSVGPTRNTEAFFGQGTRLTVV.

The CDR3 loop is CASSPQTNTEAFF. As DNA, the CDR3 is TGTGCCAGCTCACCACAGACAAACACTGAAGCTTTCTTT. This chain links TRBV18 with TRBJ1-1; no reliable D call. Trimming took 1 base from V and 2 from J, leaving 5 bases between them. Germline CDR1 is KGHSH and CDR2 is LQKENI. The CDR3 loop spans 13 amino acids.